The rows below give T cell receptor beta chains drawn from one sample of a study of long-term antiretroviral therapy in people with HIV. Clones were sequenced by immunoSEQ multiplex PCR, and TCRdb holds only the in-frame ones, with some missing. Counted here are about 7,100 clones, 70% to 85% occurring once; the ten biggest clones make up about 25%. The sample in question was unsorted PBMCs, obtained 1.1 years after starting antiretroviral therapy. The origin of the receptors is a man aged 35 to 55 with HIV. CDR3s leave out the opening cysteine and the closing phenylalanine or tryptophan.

ASSSIGGRGNQPQH	TRBJ1-5	TRBV27
ASSFVGFQETQY	TRBJ2-5	TRBV14
ASSRRTRPGELF	TRBJ2-2	TRBV6-5
ASSSDSAYEQY	TRBJ2-7	TRBV27
ASSLTGDLGTIY	TRBJ1-3	TRBV6-5
ASSERDRGNQPQH	TRBJ1-5	TRBV10-1
ASSPDTYYGYT	TRBJ1-2	TRBV5-4
ASSHRVDNSPLH	TRBJ1-6	TRBV6-6
ASSPGLQETQY	TRBJ2-5	TRBV5-1
ASSIGLAGELF	TRBJ2-2	TRBV19
ASSQYQTTTDTQY	TRBJ2-3	TRBV4-1
ASSLTGNTGELF	TRBJ2-2	TRBV27
ASFLGTDTDTQY	TRBJ2-3	TRBV2
ASSRQGAEYGYT	TRBJ1-2	TRBV6-1
ASRDRVWGEQF	TRBJ2-1	TRBV6-5
ASSSGTGRDSPLH	TRBJ1-6	TRBV5-4
ASSQILTGYEQY	TRBJ2-7	TRBV7-9
ASLTGQLNTEAF	TRBJ1-1	TRBV6-1
ASSLGRGLNTEAF	TRBJ1-1	TRBV7-9
ASSETGMSYEQY	TRBJ2-7	TRBV6-4
ASSEAGQGLAGGDTQY	TRBJ2-3	TRBV6-1
ASSFRERTEAF	TRBJ1-1	TRBV5-6
ASSPGQENTEAF	TRBJ1-1	TRBV5-4
ASSYQAGGQNIQY	TRBJ2-4	TRBV6-5
ASSPNMEYYGYT	TRBJ1-2	TRBV7-2
ASSLGQANNSPLH	TRBJ1-6	TRBV2
ASSEPGGTTEAF	TRBJ1-1	TRBV10-2